Presented here are 24 T cell receptor beta chains from one specimen sequenced in a study of blood T cells in healthy people across ages. PCR was performed a second time for about 6 to 11 cycles using a sample-barcoded 5' primer and a J-beta primer mix. TCRdb fed the 5' RACE reads into MiXCR, producing one record per CDR3 protein. Seen here are approximately 290,000 distinct CDR3 sequences, 27% observed once, and the top ten hold approximately 29%. The sequenced sample consisted of blood. The receptors come from a woman in her seventies in good health.

This clonotype has only a few counts. The chain carries TRBV29-1 and TRBJ1-1, with no clear D. CDR1 and CDR2 from the germline V gene are SQVTM and ANQGSEA. This CDR3 spans 14 amino acids. Between the trimmed V and J ends, which lost 4 bases and 0 bases, there was a span of 12 bases. CDR3 DNA: TGCAGCGTTGTAGGATATGGGCTGAACACTGAAGCTTTCTTT. Amino acids: CSVVGYGLNTEAFF.

This clonotype was observed a few times. CDR3 amino acids: CASSPGLDFNEQFF. CDR3 bases: TGTGCCAGCAGCCCGGGACTAGATTTCAATGAGCAGTTCTTC. The chain has TRBV6-4 and TRBJ2-1; 8 nucleotides align to TRBD2. V shed 6 bases, J shed 6 bases, and the junction held 7 bases outside the gene matches. In germline, CDR1 is MRHNA, CDR2 SNTAGT. The CDR3 is made up of 14 amino acids.

This clonotype occurred a few times. The genes are TRBV15 and TRBJ1-1; TRBD1 matches 9 bases. CDR1 is LNHNV, CDR2 YYDKDF, per germline (reference sequence). Trimming took 0 bases from V and 6 from J; bases not matched to a gene: 5. CDR3 length: 15 amino acids. CDR3 sequence: CATSRDRDRVAEAFF. In DNA form, the CDR3 reads TGTGCCACCAGCAGAGATCGGGACAGGGTTGCTGAAGCTTTCTTT.

This clonotype has more than one count but fewer than ten. The V and J genes are TRBV28 and TRBJ1-2; a possible D gene is TRBD1 (6 bases). The CDR3 runs to 15 residues. CDR1 MDHEN and CDR2 SYDVKM come from the germline V gene. V was cut by 5 bases and J by 9 bases, with 22 bases left in between. The CDR3 reads CASSPRRGPSTSYTF. The CDR3 nucleotides read TGTGCCAGCAGTCCCCGCAGGGGCCCAAGTACGAGCTACACCTTC.

V gene TRBV28 combines with J gene TRBJ2-3; D is ambiguous. The CDR3 is 11 residues long. Germline lookup yields CDR1 MDHEN and CDR2 SYDVKM. Trimming took 6 bases from V and 1 from J, leaving 2 bases between them. DNA for the CDR3: TGTGCCAGCAGGGGCACAGATACGCAGTATTTT. It specifies CASRGTDTQYF.

A few counts support this clonotype. CDR3 region: CASSFIHLGSGANVLTF. CDR3 DNA: TGTGCCAGCAGTTTCATTCATCTTGGCTCTGGGGCCAACGTCCTGACTTTC. The chain has TRBV12-3 or TRBV12-4 and TRBJ2-6; no definite D call. Trimming took off 3 bases at V and 0 bases at J, with 12 bases between the two ends. The CDR3 consists of 17 residues.

The chain links TRBV7-6 to TRBJ1-5, with 9 bases aligning to TRBD1. The CDR3 length is 16 residues. V gave up 1 base and J gave up 4 bases; unmatched junction bases: 5. Germline V gene lookup returns CDR1 SGHVS and CDR2 FNYEAQ. CDR3 region: CASSLGPTGGNQPQHF. The CDR3 DNA is TGTGCCAGCAGCTTAGGGCCGACAGGGGGTAATCAGCCCCAGCATTTT. Variable domain in full (rest from reference TRBV7-6 and TRBJ1-5): GAGVSQSPRYKVTKRGQDVALRCDPISGHVSLYWYRQALGQGPEFLTYFNYEAQQDKSGLPNDRFSAERPEGSISTLTIQRTEQRDSAMYRCASSLGPTGGNQPQHFGDGTRLSIL.

This chain uses TRBV4-1 with TRBJ2-5; D is possibly TRBD2 (6 bases). V lost 4 bases to trimming and J lost 2 bases, with 20 bases between them. CDR1 and CDR2 (germline): MGHRA, YSYEKL. The CDR3 loop spans 17 amino acids. CDR3 in DNA: TGCGCCAGCAGCCTGAGTCAGAGTCGGGACTCTCAAGAGACCCAGTACTTC. Protein: CASSLSQSRDSQETQYF.

This chain uses TRBV4-3 with TRBJ2-1; D is unclear. The CDR3 runs 18 residues. V was trimmed by 0 bases and J by 4 bases, leaving 19 bases between them. Germline CDR1 reads LGHNA; CDR2 reads YSLEER. The CDR3 DNA sequence: TGCGCCAGCAGCCAAGATTTGGCTCGGACCTCCGCTTACAATGAGCAGTTCTTC. Translated: CASSQDLARTSAYNEQFF.

This clonotype was observed many times. This chain connects TRBV24-1 to TRBJ1-2; 8 bases fit TRBD1. The germline V gene has CDR1 KGHDR and CDR2 SFDVKD. V shed 3 bases and J 4 bases; nucleotides not matched to a gene: 6. This CDR3 spans 15 amino acids. Here the CDR3 DNA reads TGTGCCACCAGTGATGGGGGACAGGCACTCTATGGCTACACCTTC. Translating it yields CATSDGGQALYGYTF.

This clonotype came up a few times. The chain uses TRBV20-1 and TRBJ2-5; 7 bases line up with TRBD2. The closer fit of TRBJ2-1 to the DNA end suggests the J call may be wrong. CDR3 size: 11 residues. From germline, CDR1 is DFQATT and CDR2 SNEGSKA (reference sequence). CDR3 bases: TGCAGTGCTTCGCTGCGGGGGGAGCAGTTCTTC. Translated: CSASLRGEQFF.

The J gene is TRBJ2-7, the V gene TRBV20-1; TRBD2 matches 12 bases. CDR3 length: 14 residues. After removal of 5 bases from V and 1 base from J, the junction contained 3 bases not matched to a gene. Germline values: CDR1 DFQATT, CDR2 SNEGSKA (reference sequence). The CDR3 region is CSAFTSGRSYEQYF. Written as DNA, the CDR3 is TGCAGTGCTTTTACTAGCGGGAGGTCCTACGAGCAGTACTTC.

The chain links TRBV7-3 to TRBJ1-1, with D perhaps matching TRBD1 (5 bases). The CDR3 consists of 13 residues. V was pared by 6 bases and J by 4 bases, with 12 bases between. Germline V gene lookup returns CDR1 SGHTA and CDR2 FQGTGA. The CDR3 region is CASRLPGFTEAFF. The CDR3 DNA reads TGTGCCAGCAGGTTGCCAGGGTTCACTGAAGCTTTCTTT.

V usage is TRBV10-3 and J usage is TRBJ2-5; the match to TRBD2 covers 9 bases. Trimming at V came to 0 bases and at J to 11 bases, leaving 10 bases not matched to a gene. Germline-derived CDR1 and CDR2 are ENHRY and SYGVKD. The CDR3 runs 15 residues. The CDR3 DNA sequence: TGTGCCATCAGTGAGTCTAGCGGGGGAAACCTGGAGCAGTACTTC. This encodes CAISESSGGNLEQYF.

The rearrangement links TRBV20-1 to TRBJ1-1; 7 bases map to TRBD1. Per germline, CDR1 DFQATT and CDR2 SNEGSKA (reference sequence). V dropped 2 bases and J dropped 5; count of bases not matched to a gene: 8. This CDR3 region has 14 residues. Here the CDR3 reads CSARHDRVGTEAFF. The DNA for the CDR3 is TGCAGTGCTAGACATGACAGGGTGGGGACTGAAGCTTTCTTT.

This chain joins TRBV4-2 and TRBJ2-5, with a tentative D call TRBD2 (6 bases). The V gene's germline CDR1 is LGHNA and CDR2 YNFKEQ. The CDR3 is made up of 16 amino acids. The V and J ends lost 0 bases and 5 bases respectively, with 16 bases between them. For the CDR3, the DNA is TGTGCCAGCAGCCAAGAACCGGGAGCTTTATCGGAGACCCAGTACTTC. Translating gives CASSQEPGALSETQYF.

The rearrangement links TRBV7-2 to TRBJ1-2; TRBD1 agrees at 9 bases. Per the germline V gene, CDR1 is SGHTA and CDR2 is FQGNSA. CDR3 length: 12 residues. V lost 3 bases to trimming and J lost 12 bases; unmatched junction nucleotides: 5. CDR3 sequence reads: CASSLDRGGDTF. The CDR3 bases are TGTGCCAGCAGCTTGGACAGGGGAGGGGACACCTTC.

This clonotype has a handful of counts. The V and J genes are TRBV6-5 and TRBJ2-2; TRBD1 matches 7 bases. The CDR3 has 17 amino acids. Germline lookup yields CDR1 MNHEY and CDR2 SVGAGI. V lost 6 bases, J lost 4 bases, and 14 bases stayed unmatched. The CDR3 DNA follows: TGTGCCAGCAGACCGAAGGTTGACAGGGTGGGCACCGGGGAGCTGTTTTTT. This codes for CASRPKVDRVGTGELFF.

The chain combines TRBV18 with TRBJ2-1; no reliable D call. Germline CDR1 reads KGHSH; CDR2 reads LQKENI. CDR3 size: 13 residues. V lost 6 bases and J 4 bases, leaving 10 bases between the germline ends. The CDR3 spells CASSPDQYNEQFF. For the CDR3, the DNA is TGTGCCAGCTCCCCGGACCAATACAATGAGCAGTTCTTC.

This clonotype came up once. The chain joins TRBV7-9 to TRBJ2-5, with a possible D match to TRBD1 (5 bases). The end of the DNA aligns better with TRBJ2-1, so the J call may be wrong. Germline CDR1 SEHNR, CDR2 FQNEAQ (reference sequence). The length of the CDR3 is 13 residues. This CDR3 is CASSLQGLTEQFF. As DNA, the CDR3 is TGTGCCAGCAGCTTACAGGGTTTGACGGAGCAGTTCTTC.

CDR3 in DNA: TGTGCCAGCAGCTTAGATCCGGGGGGGCTTGACGAGCAGTACTTC. It codes for CASSLDPGGLDEQYF. The genes are TRBV7-2 and TRBJ2-7; 8 nucleotides agree with TRBD2. CDR1 is SGHTA, CDR2 FQGNSA, per germline. The CDR3 is 15 amino acids. V was clipped by 1 base and J by 5 bases; unmatched bases: 7.

This chain joins TRBV2 and TRBJ1-2, with D perhaps TRBD1 (5 bases). CDR3 size: 13 residues. The ends were cut back, 4 bases at V and 4 bases at J, with 10 bases in the middle. CDR1 is SNHLY, CDR2 FYNNEI, per germline. The CDR3 reads CASSGGRGYGYTF. CDR3 bases: TGTGCCAGCAGTGGGGGCAGAGGCTATGGCTACACCTTC.

The table lists this clonotype with a few counts. This rearrangement joins TRBV6-1 to TRBJ1-1, with TRBD1 as a possible D gene (6 bases). Trimming took 7 bases from V and 1 from J, leaving 13 bases between them. CDR3 length equals 14 residues. Germline CDR1 is MNHNS and CDR2 is SASEGT. The CDR3 sequence is CASTRGMRNTEAFF. CDR3 nucleotides: TGTGCCAGCACAAGGGGGATGAGGAACACTGAAGCTTTCTTT.

This clonotype has a handful of counts. This chain uses TRBV27 with TRBJ2-7; 8 bases fit TRBD1. J lost 6 bases, V lost 5 bases, and 9 bases had no gene match. The CDR3 has 14 residues. Per the germline V gene, CDR1 is MNHEY and CDR2 is SMNVEV (reference sequence). The DNA for the CDR3 is TGTGCCAGCAGTAGGACAGGGTCCCTCCTCGAGCAGTACTTC. Its protein product is CASSRTGSLLEQYF.